The 25 T cell receptor beta chains below all came from one sample that was sequenced in a study of T cell changes during pregnancy in multiple sclerosis (dated by TCRdb to 2018 to 2020). Receptors were amplified or captured by the immunoSEQ multiplex PCR assay. TCRdb mirrors the immuneACCESS table, restricted to in-frame sequences. Some clones are absent from its copies; in checked studies, under half trace to an unresolved V gene, and the reason for the others is unknown. Present in this sample are around 43,000 clones, nearly 90% of which were seen just once. The ten largest make up 0.95% to 1.5% of the sample. The sequencing used CD4+ T cells from peripheral blood mononuclear cells, collected in the first trimester of pregnancy. The receptors derive from a female donor with multiple sclerosis, enrolled in a pregnancy study.

The chain has TRBV10-3 and TRBJ2-7; D uncertain. CDR3 length: 12 residues. V was clipped by 8 bases and J by 3 bases, with 11 bases between them. Germline lookup yields CDR1 ENHRY and CDR2 SYGVKD. DNA of the CDR3: TGTGCCATCGGCGGCGCGATCTACGAGCAGTACTTC. Its translation: CAIGGAIYEQYF.

The genes are TRBV5-1 and TRBJ2-5; 10 bases line up with TRBD2. This CDR3 spans 15 amino acids. Germline CDR1 is SGHRS and CDR2 is YFSETQ. Trimming cost V 1 base and J 2 bases; bases outside gene matches: 2. CDR3 nucleotides: TGCGCCAGCAGCTTGAGTAGCGGGAGGCAAGAGACCCAGTACTTC. This sequence encodes CASSLSSGRQETQYF.

This clone was detected once. The rearrangement joins TRBV30 to TRBJ1-3; possibly TRBD1 for D (6 bases). V lost 1 base to trimming and J lost 1 base, with 8 bases between them. Germline assignment: CDR1 GTSNPN and CDR2 SVGIG (reference sequence). The CDR3 length is 14 residues. The CDR3 reads CAWSGQASGNTIYF. The CDR3 nucleotides read TGTGCCTGGAGTGGACAGGCTTCTGGAAACACCATATATTTT.

The chain uses TRBV11-1 and TRBJ2-5; no clear D. The CDR3 runs 13 residues. CDR1 is SGHAT and CDR2 is FQDESV in the germline V gene (reference sequence). V was pared by 1 base and J by 2 bases, with 5 bases between. CDR3: CASSLGQQETQYF. The CDR3 DNA is TGTGCCAGCAGCTTAGGGCAGCAAGAGACCCAGTACTTC. The full variable domain, rest sourced from reference TRBV11-1 and TRBJ2-5, is EAEVAQSPRYKITEKSQAVAFWCDPISGHATLYWYRQILGQGPELLVQFQDESVVDDSQLPKDRFSAERLKGVDSTLKIQPAELGDSAMYLCASSLGQQETQYFGPGTRLLVL.

The chain joins TRBV7-8 to TRBJ2-7; no reliable D call. V was cut by 1 base and J by 2 bases, with 9 bases left in between. This CDR3 comprises 14 residues. Germline CDR1 and CDR2: SGHVS and FQNEAQ. The CDR3 coding sequence is TGTGCCAGCAGCTTAGAGAGTCGAACCTACGAGCAGTACTTC. It yields the protein CASSLESRTYEQYF.

The chain carries TRBV10-2 and TRBJ2-7; no clear D gene. The CDR3 runs 14 residues. The germline V gene encodes CDR1 WSHSY and CDR2 SAAADI. The ends were cut back, 6 bases at V and 2 bases at J, with 14 bases in the middle. The CDR3 nucleotides are TGCGCCAGCAGCCGCGTGGGTGAGGCCTACGAGCAGTACTTC. As protein: CASSRVGEAYEQYF.

This clone was observed once. V gene TRBV21-1 combines with J gene TRBJ2-3; whether TRBD2, the table's D call, matches the DNA was not checked. TRBV21-1 is labeled a pseudogene. This CDR3 comprises 17 residues. Here the CDR3 reads CASSRPKAGPSTDTQYF. The CDR3 DNA sequence: TGTGCCAGCAGCAGACCTAAAGCGGGGCCTAGCACAGATACGCAGTATTTT.

The chain uses TRBV2 and TRBJ2-1; 10 bases are shared with TRBD2. V lost 5 bases and J lost 2; bases outside the gene matches: 3. The CDR3 is 15 residues long. Germline V gene lookup returns CDR1 SNHLY and CDR2 FYNNEI. The CDR3, as DNA: TGTGCCAGCAGTTTGACTAGCGGGCCCTACAATGAGCAGTTCTTC. This codes for CASSLTSGPYNEQFF.

This rearrangement joins TRBV9 to TRBJ2-7, with 9 nucleotides matching TRBD2. This CDR3 spans 14 amino acids. Trimming removed 4 bases from V and 5 bases from J; junction bases left unmatched: 7. CDR1 SGDLS and CDR2 YYNGEE come from the germline V gene. CDR3 amino acids: CASSPGTSQNEQYF. The CDR3, as DNA: TGTGCCAGCAGCCCAGGGACTAGCCAGAACGAGCAGTACTTC.

The chain employs TRBV4-1 and TRBJ1-3; the match to TRBD1 covers 8 bases. Germline CDR1 reads MGHRA; CDR2 reads YSYEKL. After removal of 0 bases from V and 1 base from J, the junction contained 8 bases not matched to a gene. The CDR3 has 18 amino acids. The CDR3 DNA is TGCGCCAGCAGCCAAGAGTCTGGACAGGGCGCATCTGGAAACACCATATATTTT. Encoded protein: CASSQESGQGASGNTIYF.

The rearrangement links TRBV10-2 to TRBJ2-1; 7 bases match TRBD2. Germline V lookup: CDR1 WSHSY, CDR2 SAAADI. The V gene end was trimmed by 5 bases and the J gene end by 4 bases; junction bases not matched to a gene: 5. The CDR3 is made up of 14 amino acids. The CDR3 reads CASSRLADYNEQFF. The CDR3 DNA reads TGCGCCAGCAGTCGGCTAGCGGATTACAATGAGCAGTTCTTC.

The V and J genes are TRBV7-9 and TRBJ2-5; 13 bases line up with TRBD2. V gave up 4 bases and J gave up 4 bases; unmatched junction bases: 3. This CDR3 has 15 amino acids. From germline, CDR1 is SEHNR and CDR2 FQNEAQ (reference sequence). CDR3 loop: CASSSGLAGVETQYF. CDR3 sequence (DNA): TGTGCCAGCAGCTCCGGACTAGCGGGAGTAGAGACCCAGTACTTC.

This chain links TRBV30 with TRBJ2-7; tentative D call: TRBD2 (6 bases). The CDR3 length is 13 residues. CDR1 is GTSNPN and CDR2 is SVGIG in the germline V gene (reference sequence). V shed 5 bases and J shed 6 bases, with 17 bases lying between them. CDR3 in amino acids: CAWGVMVGSEQYF. CDR3 DNA: TGTGCCTGGGGGGTCATGGTCGGGAGCGAGCAGTACTTC.

The chain recombines TRBV13 with TRBJ2-3; the match to TRBD2 covers 7 bases. CDR3 length equals 15 residues. The V and J ends lost 3 bases and 5 bases, in that order; junction bases with no gene match: 8. Per germline, CDR1 PRHDT and CDR2 FYEKMQ (reference sequence). This CDR3 reads CASSLGGTSRDTQYF. The CDR3 nucleotides are TGTGCCAGCAGCTTGGGAGGGACTTCGAGAGATACGCAGTATTTT. The full variable domain, completed using reference TRBV13 and TRBJ2-3, is AAGVIQSPRHLIKEKRETATLKCYPIPRHDTVYWYQQGPGQDPQFLISFYEKMQSDKGSIPDRFSAQQFSDYHSELNMSSLELGDSALYFCASSLGGTSRDTQYFGPGTRLTVL.

For the CDR3, the DNA is TGTGCCAGCAGTTTCCCCAGAGGTGGCGGGGTCACTGAAGCTTTCTTT. It encodes CASSFPRGGGVTEAFF. The rearrangement links TRBV28 to TRBJ1-1; D not certain. The CDR3 totals 16 residues. V was cut by 3 bases and J by 4 bases, with 18 bases left in between. Per the germline V gene, CDR1 is MDHEN and CDR2 is SYDVKM.

The J gene is TRBJ1-3, the V gene TRBV6-5; no definite D call. Trimming left V 5 bases short and J 4 bases short, with 9 bases between. The CDR3 has 13 amino acids. Germline values: CDR1 MNHEY, CDR2 SVGAGI. The CDR3 DNA is TGTGCCAGCAGTAGTCCGGGAGGAAACACCATATATTTT. Translating gives CASSSPGGNTIYF.

The chain recombines TRBV5-6 with TRBJ2-5, with D hard to call. CDR3 length: 14 amino acids. The V end lost 1 base, the J end lost 1 base, and 8 bases lay between the germline ends. The germline CDR1 and CDR2 sequences are SGHDT and YYEEEE. CDR3 loop: CASSLKHLQETQYF. In DNA form, the CDR3 reads TGTGCCAGCAGCTTGAAACATCTCCAAGAGACCCAGTACTTC.

The rearrangement links TRBV2 to TRBJ1-5; D is ambiguous. The CDR3 spans 17 residues. V shed 1 base and J shed 4 bases, with 17 bases lying between them. The V gene's germline CDR1 is SNHLY and CDR2 FYNNEI. CDR3 in amino acids: CASSEEFSGVGNQPQHF. CDR3 DNA: TGTGCCAGCAGTGAAGAGTTTAGCGGGGTTGGGAATCAGCCCCAGCATTTT.

This chain links TRBV5-1 with TRBJ2-2; TRBD2 matches at 16 bases. V shed 4 bases, J shed 1 base, and the junction held 4 bases outside the gene matches. The germline CDR1 and CDR2 sequences are SGHRS and YFSETQ. This CDR3 spans 18 amino acids. CDR3 sequence: CASSIGTSGRVNTGELFF. The CDR3 coding sequence is TGCGCCAGCAGCATCGGGACTAGCGGGAGGGTGAACACCGGGGAGCTGTTTTTT.

This clone was counted a single time. The chain couples TRBV4-2 to TRBJ1-2; maybe TRBD1 (5 bases). The CDR3 contains 15 residues. Germline V gene data show CDR1 as LGHNA and CDR2 as YNFKEQ. The V end lost 1 base, the J end lost 7 bases, and 16 bases lay between the germline ends. The DNA for the CDR3 is TGTGCCAGCAGCCAAGCTTTTCGGGGGGGGGTTGGCTACACCTTC. This translates into CASSQAFRGGVGYTF.

The chain recombines TRBV27 with TRBJ2-7, with D perhaps matching TRBD2 (6 bases). CDR3 length: 14 amino acids. CDR1 and CDR2 from the germline V gene are MNHEY and SMNVEV (reference sequence). Deletions cut 5 bases from V and 1 base from J, with 12 bases between. CDR3 residues: CASSRRDASYEQYF. Written as DNA, the CDR3 is TGTGCCAGCAGTCGGAGGGACGCATCCTACGAGCAGTACTTC.

J is TRBJ2-5 and V is TRBV5-4; 10 bases match TRBD2. Trimming at V came to 0 bases and at J to 5 bases, leaving 7 bases not matched to a gene. There are 16 residues in the CDR3. The V gene's germline CDR1 is SGHNT and CDR2 YYREEE (reference sequence). CDR3 amino acids: CASSLDLAGVRETQYF. For the CDR3, the DNA is TGTGCCAGCAGCTTGGATCTAGCGGGAGTGCGCGAGACCCAGTACTTC.

This chain joins TRBV4-2 and TRBJ2-3; D gene uncertain. V lost 4 bases to trimming and J lost 4 bases, with 15 bases between them. The CDR3 consists of 15 residues. From germline, CDR1 is LGHNA and CDR2 YNFKEQ. CDR3: CASSRNPGTADTQYF. DNA for the CDR3: TGTGCCAGCAGCCGGAACCCAGGTACCGCAGATACGCAGTATTTT.

The chain couples TRBV5-1 to TRBJ2-1, with TRBD2 identical over 11 bases. Germline V gives CDR1 SGHRS, CDR2 YFSETQ. With 6 bases clipped from V and 7 bases from J, the junction kept 6 bases outside the gene matches. CDR3 length equals 14 residues. CDR3 DNA sequence: TGCGCCAGCAATCCGGGACTAGCGGCTAATGAGCAGTTCTTC. It yields the protein CASNPGLAANEQFF.

The chain has TRBV5-1 and TRBJ2-1, with 10 bases lining up with TRBD2. The germline CDR1 and CDR2 sequences are SGHRS and YFSETQ. The CDR3 has 16 amino acids. V shed 1 base, J shed 7 bases, and the junction held 8 bases outside the gene matches. In nucleotides, the CDR3 is TGCGCCAGCAGCTTGTCTCTAGCGGGAGTGAGGAATGAGCAGTTCTTC. Its translation: CASSLSLAGVRNEQFF.